These 15 T cell receptor beta chains were all obtained from the same sample, sequenced in a study of post-analysis software for immune sequencing data. Study-level findings and limits: The five TRBV segments detected at higher frequency in patients than in controls included TRBV5-6, TRBV5-1 and TRBV20-1.

TCR beta libraries were prepared from cDNA with unique molecular identifiers. Using its own MiXCR run on the PCR reads, TCRdb lists one record per CDR3 protein. The sample lists some 260,000 distinct CDR3 sequences; 36% were seen once. Their specific antigens are unknown. The sample taken for sequencing was blood. All receptors come from a girl between 5 and 17 years old with multiple sclerosis.

This clonotype was picked up a small number of times. This chain joins TRBV12-3 or TRBV12-4 and TRBJ1-1; TRBD1 matches at 7 bases. The junction had 5 bases not matched to a gene; V was cut back by 4 bases and J by 0 bases. This CDR3 region has 15 residues. CDR3 residues: CASSSAGQMNTEAFF. CDR3 nucleotides: TGTGCCAGCAGTTCCGCGGGACAGATGAACACTGAAGCTTTCTTT.

This clonotype was picked up many times. V usage is TRBV10-3 and J usage is TRBJ1-2; D is uncertain. Germline CDR1 ENHRY, CDR2 SYGVKD. The CDR3 has 16 residues. V shed 2 bases and J shed 1 base, with 14 bases lying between them. The CDR3 nucleotides are TGTGCCATCAGTGAGAAGGTTGGCACCTTTAACTATGGCTACACCTTC. It translates to CAISEKVGTFNYGYTF.

CDR3 DNA sequence: TGCAGCGTCCGACAGGGGGGTGGCTACACCTTC. Translation: CSVRQGGGYTF. This rearrangement joins TRBV29-1 to TRBJ1-2, with 9 nucleotides matching TRBD1. Trimming cost V 6 bases and J 7 bases; bases outside gene matches: 3. The CDR3 loop spans 11 amino acids. Germline CDR1 and CDR2: SQVTM and ANQGSEA.

The sample holds many counts of this clonotype. CDR3 DNA: TGTGCCAGCAGTGAAAGCCCAGGTACAGATACGCAGTATTTT. Amino acids: CASSESPGTDTQYF. The chain carries TRBV2 and TRBJ2-3; D call uncertain. Trimming shortened V by 2 bases and J by 3 bases, and 9 bases separated the two germline ends. Germline V CDR1 and CDR2: SNHLY, FYNNEI. This CDR3 has 14 residues.

The chain couples TRBV5-1 to TRBJ1-1; unclear D gene. The CDR3 totals 14 residues. Germline values: CDR1 SGHRS, CDR2 YFSETQ. Trimming pared 4 bases from V and 5 bases from J, leaving 15 bases between. The CDR3 region is CASSAEDLGTEAFF. Here the CDR3 DNA reads TGCGCCAGCAGCGCCGAGGACTTAGGAACTGAAGCTTTCTTT.

This clonotype turned up a few times. J is TRBJ2-7 and V is TRBV21-1. TRBV21-1 represents a pseudogene. This CDR3 spans 11 amino acids. CDR3 bases: TGTACCAGCAGCAAAGAAAACGAGCAGTACTTC. This sequence encodes CTSSKENEQYF.

In its sample, this clonotype was seen many times. The chain joins TRBV9 to TRBJ1-2; 8 nucleotides align to TRBD1. The CDR3 totals 15 residues. Germline V gene lookup returns CDR1 SGDLS and CDR2 YYNGEE. Losses at the gene ends were 1 base for V and 8 bases for J; bases not matched to a gene: 10. CDR3 nucleotide sequence: TGTGCCAGCAGCGTACAGGGGGCCGATGCTTCGGGCTACACCTTC. Protein sequence: CASSVQGADASGYTF.

This clonotype was picked up many times. The rearrangement links TRBV2 to TRBJ2-1; 8 nucleotides line up with TRBD2. The V segment lost 1 base and the J segment 6 bases; nucleotides outside the gene matches: 2. Germline V gives CDR1 SNHLY, CDR2 FYNNEI. CDR3 size: 14 residues. CDR3 amino acids: CASSEGSGSNEQFF. In nucleotides, the CDR3 is TGTGCCAGCAGTGAAGGCAGCGGGAGCAATGAGCAGTTCTTC.

The chain couples TRBV3-1 to TRBJ1-6; 7 positions agree with TRBD1. Germline V gene sequence: CDR1 LGHDT, CDR2 YNNKEL (reference sequence). This CDR3 contains 17 residues. V dropped 1 base and J dropped 1; count of bases not matched to a gene: 4. As DNA, the CDR3 is TGTGCCAGCAGCCAAGTACAGGGGAAGTCCTATAATTCACCCCTCCACTTT. This encodes CASSQVQGKSYNSPLHF.

The sample holds a few counts of this clonotype. The chain links TRBV19 to TRBJ1-2; D ambiguous. Germline V gene data show CDR1 as LNHDA and CDR2 as SQIVND (reference sequence). Deletions cut 0 bases from V and 8 bases from J, with 13 bases between. This CDR3 spans 14 amino acids. The CDR3: CASSIDRTPRGYTF. The CDR3 nucleotides read TGTGCCAGTAGTATAGATCGAACTCCTCGGGGCTACACCTTC.

This clonotype was seen just once. Since a much larger clone is just one base distant, this may be a read error. Here the CDR3 DNA reads TGTGCCAGCAGTTTATCTGGCCTAAAGTTCTATGGCCACACCTTC. Its protein product is CASSLSGLKFYGHTF. V gene TRBV27 combines with J gene TRBJ1-2; D unresolved. CDR1 MNHEY and CDR2 SMNVEV come from the germline V gene (reference sequence). The CDR3 runs 15 residues.

The chain has TRBV4-1 and TRBJ1-5; 7 bases align to TRBD1. The junction had 7 bases not matched to a gene; V was cut back by 4 bases and J by 7 bases. This CDR3 has 14 amino acids. Germline V CDR1 and CDR2: MGHRA, YSYEKL. The CDR3 spells CASSLTGSSQPQHF. The CDR3 nucleotides read TGCGCCAGCAGCCTGACAGGGTCGTCCCAGCCCCAGCATTTT.

This clonotype was seen at least ten times. V gene TRBV6-4 combines with J gene TRBJ2-1, with 7 positions matching TRBD2. The CDR3 is 13 residues long. V was pared by 4 bases and J by 8 bases, with 5 bases of the junction left unmatched. Looked up from germline, CDR1 is MRHNA and CDR2 is SNTAGT. The CDR3 region is CASSGAGTDEQFF. Here the CDR3 DNA reads TGTGCCAGCAGTGGAGCGGGGACGGATGAGCAGTTCTTC.

The rearrangement joins TRBV6-5 to TRBJ2-3, with 7 bases matching TRBD2. CDR3 size: 14 residues. V trimming: 0 bases; J trimming: 6 bases; junction bases outside the gene matches: 3. CDR1 MNHEY and CDR2 SVGAGI come from the germline V gene. CDR3 nucleotide sequence: TGTGCCAGCAGTTACTCGGCGGGAGCTGATACGCAGTATTTT. It yields the protein CASSYSAGADTQYF.

This clonotype came up a few times. V is TRBV6-2 or TRBV6-3 and J is TRBJ1-1; D gene ambiguous. Between the trimmed V and J ends, which lost 4 bases and 1 base, there was a span of 10 bases. The germline V gene has CDR1 MNHEY and CDR2 SVGEGT. This CDR3 contains 14 residues. The CDR3: CASSSVGGNTEAFF. CDR3 nucleotides: TGTGCCAGCAGTTCGGTGGGAGGGAACACTGAAGCTTTCTTT.